This T cell receptor (beta chain) comes out of a study of cytomegalovirus exposure and HLA in healthy donors. The CDR3 is 15 residues long. Germline CDR1 reads MNHEY; CDR2 reads SMNVEV (reference sequence). The V gene end was trimmed by 3 bases and the J gene end by 1 base; junction bases not matched to a gene: 1. The PCR was carried out with 60 Vbeta primers and 13 Jbeta primers. TCRdb keeps only in-frame clones here, not all; method: immunoSEQ multiplex PCR. This table lists about 130,000 clones. The receptor was isolated from a woman aged 40 to 50 in good health and CMV-seropositive. Source material: PBMCs. The chain combines TRBV27 with TRBJ2-3, with 10 bases identical to TRBD2. The CDR3 coding sequence is TGTGCCAGCAGTTTTGGACTAGCGGGCACAGATACGCAGTATTTT. This translates into CASSFGLAGTDTQYF.